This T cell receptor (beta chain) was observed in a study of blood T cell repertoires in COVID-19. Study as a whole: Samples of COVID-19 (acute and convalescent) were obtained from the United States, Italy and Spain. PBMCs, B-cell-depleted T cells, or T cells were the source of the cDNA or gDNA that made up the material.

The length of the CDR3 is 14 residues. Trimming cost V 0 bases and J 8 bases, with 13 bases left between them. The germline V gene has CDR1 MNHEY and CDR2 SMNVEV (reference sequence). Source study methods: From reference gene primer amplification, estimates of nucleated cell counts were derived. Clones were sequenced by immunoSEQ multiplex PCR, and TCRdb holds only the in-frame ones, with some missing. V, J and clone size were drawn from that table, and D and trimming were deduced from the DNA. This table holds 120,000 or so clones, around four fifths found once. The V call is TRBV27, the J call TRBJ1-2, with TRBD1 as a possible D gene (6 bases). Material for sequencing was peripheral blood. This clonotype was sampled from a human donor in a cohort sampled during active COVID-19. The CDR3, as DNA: TGTGCCAGCAGTTTATCTTTGGGGGCGGAGGGCTACACCTTC. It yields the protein CASSLSLGAEGYTF.